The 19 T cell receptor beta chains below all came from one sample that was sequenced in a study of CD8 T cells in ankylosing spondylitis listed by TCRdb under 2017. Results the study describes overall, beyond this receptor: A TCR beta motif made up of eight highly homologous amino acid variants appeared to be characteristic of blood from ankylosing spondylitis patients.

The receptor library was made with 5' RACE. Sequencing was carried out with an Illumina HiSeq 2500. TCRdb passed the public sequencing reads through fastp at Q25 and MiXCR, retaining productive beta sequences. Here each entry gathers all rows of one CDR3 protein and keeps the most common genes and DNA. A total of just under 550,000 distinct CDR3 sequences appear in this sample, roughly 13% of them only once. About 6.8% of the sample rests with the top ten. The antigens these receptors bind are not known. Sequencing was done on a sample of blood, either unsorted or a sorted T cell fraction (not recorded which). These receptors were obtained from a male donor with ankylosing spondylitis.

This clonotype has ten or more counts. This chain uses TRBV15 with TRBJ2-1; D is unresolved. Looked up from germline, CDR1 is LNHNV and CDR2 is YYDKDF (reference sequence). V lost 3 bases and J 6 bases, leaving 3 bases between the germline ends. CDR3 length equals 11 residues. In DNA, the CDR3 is TGTGCCACCAGCAGGGCCAATGAGCAGTTCTTC. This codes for CATSRANEQFF.

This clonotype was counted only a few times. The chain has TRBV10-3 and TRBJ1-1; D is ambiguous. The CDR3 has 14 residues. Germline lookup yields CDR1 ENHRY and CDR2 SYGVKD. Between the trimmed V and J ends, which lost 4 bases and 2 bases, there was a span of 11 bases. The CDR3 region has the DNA TGTGCCATCAGTGCAGGTAGAAGTAACACTGAAGCTTTCTTT. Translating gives CAISAGRSNTEAFF.

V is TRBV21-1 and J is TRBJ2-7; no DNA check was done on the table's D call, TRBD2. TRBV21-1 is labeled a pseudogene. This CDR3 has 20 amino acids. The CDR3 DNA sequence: TGTGCCAGCAGCAAAGACGGCAGTCGATACCCCGGGAGTACCGCCTACGAGCAGTACTTC. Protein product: CASSKDGSRYPGSTAYEQYF.

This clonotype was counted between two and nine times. The CDR3 DNA follows: TGTGCCAGCAGCCGGGACGGTAACCGGGAAGCTTTCTTT. Amino acids: CASSRDGNREAFF. This rearrangement joins TRBV12-3 or TRBV12-4 to TRBJ1-1; D may be TRBD1 (5 bases). The ends were cut back, 6 bases at V and 8 bases at J, with 16 bases in the middle. The CDR3 extends over 13 amino acids.

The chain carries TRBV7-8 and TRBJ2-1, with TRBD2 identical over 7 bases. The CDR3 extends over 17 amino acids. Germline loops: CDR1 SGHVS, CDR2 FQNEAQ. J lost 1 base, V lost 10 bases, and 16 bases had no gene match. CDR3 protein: CATQAGSGQNSYNEQFF. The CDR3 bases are TGTGCCACCCAAGCGGGAAGCGGCCAGAATTCCTACAATGAGCAGTTCTTC.

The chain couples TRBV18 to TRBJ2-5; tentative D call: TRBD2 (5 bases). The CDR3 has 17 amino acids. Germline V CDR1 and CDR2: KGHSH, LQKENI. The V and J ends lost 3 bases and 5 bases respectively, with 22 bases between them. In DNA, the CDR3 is TGTGCCAGCTCACCGACTTTGGGTTCTAGTCGAGGGGAGACCCAGTACTTC. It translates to CASSPTLGSSRGETQYF.

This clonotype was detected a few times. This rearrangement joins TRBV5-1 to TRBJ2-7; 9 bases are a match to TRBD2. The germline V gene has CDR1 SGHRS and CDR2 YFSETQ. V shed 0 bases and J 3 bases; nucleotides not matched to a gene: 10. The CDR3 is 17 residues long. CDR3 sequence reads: CASSLGASGTLNYEQYF. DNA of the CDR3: TGCGCCAGCAGCTTGGGGGCTAGCGGGACACTAAACTACGAGCAGTACTTC.

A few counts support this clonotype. As DNA, the CDR3 is TGCAGTGCTAGAGCGTCAGGGGGTAACACTGAAGCTTTCTTT. Its translation is CSARASGGNTEAFF. V and J are TRBV20-1 and TRBJ1-1, with TRBD1 matching 7 bases. V lost 1 base, J lost 2 bases, and 4 bases stayed unmatched. Germline lookup yields CDR1 DFQATT and CDR2 SNEGSKA (reference sequence). This CDR3 is built from 14 residues.

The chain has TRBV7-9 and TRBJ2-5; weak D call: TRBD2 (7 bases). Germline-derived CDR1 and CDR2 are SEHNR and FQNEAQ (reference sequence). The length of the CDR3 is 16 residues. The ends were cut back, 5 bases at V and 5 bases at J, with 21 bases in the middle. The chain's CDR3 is CASSPGLGGGIETQYF. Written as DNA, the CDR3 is TGTGCCAGCAGCCCCGGGCTGGGAGGGGGGATCGAGACCCAGTACTTC.

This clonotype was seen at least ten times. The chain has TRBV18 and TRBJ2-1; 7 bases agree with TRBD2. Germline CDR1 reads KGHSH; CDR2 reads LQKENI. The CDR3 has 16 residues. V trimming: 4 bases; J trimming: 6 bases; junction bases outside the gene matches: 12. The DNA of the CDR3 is TGTGCCAGCTCACGTCCGGGACTACCGCCCTCCAATGAGCAGTTCTTC. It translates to CASSRPGLPPSNEQFF.

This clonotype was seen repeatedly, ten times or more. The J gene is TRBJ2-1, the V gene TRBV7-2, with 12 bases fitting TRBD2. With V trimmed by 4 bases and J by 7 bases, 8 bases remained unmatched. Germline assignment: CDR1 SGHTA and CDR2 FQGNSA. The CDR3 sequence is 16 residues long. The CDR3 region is CASSSQLAGGLNEQFF. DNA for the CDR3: TGTGCCAGCAGCTCCCAACTAGCGGGAGGCCTAAATGAGCAGTTCTTC.

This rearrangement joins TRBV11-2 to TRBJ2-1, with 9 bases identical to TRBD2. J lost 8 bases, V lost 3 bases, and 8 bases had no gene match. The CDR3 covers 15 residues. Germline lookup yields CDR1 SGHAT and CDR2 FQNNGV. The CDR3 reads CASSLSAGGPYEQFF. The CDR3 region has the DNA TGTGCCAGCAGCTTGAGCGCGGGAGGGCCCTATGAGCAGTTCTTC.

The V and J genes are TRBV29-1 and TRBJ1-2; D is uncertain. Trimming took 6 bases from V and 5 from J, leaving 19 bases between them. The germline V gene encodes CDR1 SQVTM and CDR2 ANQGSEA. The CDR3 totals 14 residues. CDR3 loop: CSVSRLVVEYGYTF. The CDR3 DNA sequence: TGCAGCGTCTCTAGACTTGTTGTGGAATATGGCTACACCTTC.

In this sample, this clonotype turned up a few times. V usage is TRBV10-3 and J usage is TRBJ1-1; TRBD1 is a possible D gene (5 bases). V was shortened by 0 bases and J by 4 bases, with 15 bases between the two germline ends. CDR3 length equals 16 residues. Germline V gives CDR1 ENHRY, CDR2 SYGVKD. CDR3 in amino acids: CAISESGTNPFTEAFF. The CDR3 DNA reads TGTGCCATCAGTGAGTCAGGGACTAACCCGTTCACTGAAGCTTTCTTT.

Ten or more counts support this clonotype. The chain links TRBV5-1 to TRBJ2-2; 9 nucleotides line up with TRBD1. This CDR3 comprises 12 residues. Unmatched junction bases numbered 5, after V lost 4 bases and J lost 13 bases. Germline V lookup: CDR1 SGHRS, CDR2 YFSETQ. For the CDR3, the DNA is TGCGCCAGCAGCCCGGGACAGGGTGTGCTGTTTTTT. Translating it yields CASSPGQGVLFF.

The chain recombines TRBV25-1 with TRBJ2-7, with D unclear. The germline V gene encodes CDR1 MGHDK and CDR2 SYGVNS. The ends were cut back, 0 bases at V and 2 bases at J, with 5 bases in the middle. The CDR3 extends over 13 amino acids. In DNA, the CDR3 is TGTGCCAGCAGTGAATATAACCCCTACGAGCAGTACTTC. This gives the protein CASSEYNPYEQYF.

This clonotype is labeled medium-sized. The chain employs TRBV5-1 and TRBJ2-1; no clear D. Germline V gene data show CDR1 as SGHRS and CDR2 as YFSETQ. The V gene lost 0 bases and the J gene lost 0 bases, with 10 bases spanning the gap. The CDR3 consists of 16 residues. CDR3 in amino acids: CASSLDEQISYNEQFF. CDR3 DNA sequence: TGCGCCAGCAGCTTGGATGAGCAAATCTCCTACAATGAGCAGTTCTTC.

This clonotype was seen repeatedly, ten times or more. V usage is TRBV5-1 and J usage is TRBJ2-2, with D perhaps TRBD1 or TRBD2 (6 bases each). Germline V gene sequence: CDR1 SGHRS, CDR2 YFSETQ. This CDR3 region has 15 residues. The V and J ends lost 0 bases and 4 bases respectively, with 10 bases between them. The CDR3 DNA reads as TGCGCCAGCAGCTTGGTACAGGGAGGCACCGGGGAGCTGTTTTTT. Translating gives CASSLVQGGTGELFF.

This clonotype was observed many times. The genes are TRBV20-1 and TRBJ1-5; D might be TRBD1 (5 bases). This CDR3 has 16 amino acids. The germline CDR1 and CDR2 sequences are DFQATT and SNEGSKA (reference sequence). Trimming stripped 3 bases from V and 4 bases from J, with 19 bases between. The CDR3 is CSASAEGPSGNQPQHF. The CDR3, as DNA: TGCAGTGCTAGTGCCGAGGGGCCTTCTGGGAATCAGCCCCAGCATTTT.